A few counts support the clone carrying this T cell receptor (beta chain). No antigen is known for it. The source of the sample is a study of identical twins. A universal primer binding site was introduced by template switching. The final cDNA contained unique molecular identifiers. TCRdb passed the 5' RACE reads through MiXCR, listing each CDR3 protein once. The repertoire holds 400,000 to 650,000 distinct CDR3 sequences, with approximately 22% as singletons. Germline V gene sequence: CDR1 DFQATT, CDR2 SNEGSKA (reference sequence). CDR3 length equals 14 residues. The V segment lost 6 bases and the J segment 2 bases; nucleotides outside the gene matches: 10. Study observations and caveats: Beta out-of-frame twin sharing showed a weaker excess. In cord blood, abundant beta clonotypes had fewer insertions; memory showed no trend.

These data were also filed under a second study, of T cells expressing NK-cell markers. This second report adds: These same clonotypes (in four donors) also led the CD3+CD56-NKG2C+ fraction.

The chain recombines TRBV20-1 with TRBJ2-7; 7 bases fit TRBD1. Material for sequencing was CD4+ T cells sorted from blood. This clonotype was obtained from a woman between 18 and 29 years old in good health. The CDR3 spells CSACPDRRPYEQYF. In DNA, the CDR3 is TGCAGTGCCTGTCCGGACAGGCGTCCCTACGAGCAGTACTTC.